The 8 T cell receptor beta chains below all came from one sample that was sequenced in a study of CD8 T cells in ankylosing spondylitis. TCRdb passed the 5' RACE reads through MiXCR, listing each CDR3 protein once. The table has about 240,000 distinct CDR3 sequences, about 10% seen once; the top ten hold less than 7.5%. The specimen was blood, either unsorted or a sorted T cell fraction (not recorded which). The source is a male donor with ankylosing spondylitis or in good health (not recorded which).

This chain links TRBV5-1 with TRBJ1-1, with a possible D match to TRBD1 (5 bases). This CDR3 has 13 residues. The V and J ends lost 2 bases and 11 bases respectively, with 16 bases between them. The germline V gene encodes CDR1 SGHRS and CDR2 YFSETQ. The CDR3 coding sequence is TGCGCCAGCAGCTTTGAGGGGCCGGGTGAGGCTTTCTTT. Protein sequence: CASSFEGPGEAFF.

The rearrangement joins TRBV3-1 to TRBJ2-1; TRBD2 matches at 10 bases. J was trimmed by 3 bases and V by 1 base; bases with no gene match: 6. Per the germline V gene, CDR1 is LGHDT and CDR2 is YNNKEL (reference sequence). This CDR3 spans 17 amino acids. CDR3 in amino acids: CASSQVVGTSVYNEQFF. The CDR3 bases are TGTGCCAGCAGCCAAGTTGTCGGGACTAGCGTCTACAATGAGCAGTTCTTC.

There are many counts of this clonotype. The J gene is TRBJ2-7, the V gene TRBV7-2; D might be TRBD2 (6 bases). Germline assignment: CDR1 SGHTA and CDR2 FQGNSA. V lost 5 bases and J 0 bases, leaving 17 bases between the germline ends. The CDR3 loop spans 16 amino acids. The CDR3 nucleotides are TGTGCCAGCAGCCGAAGGAGCGGAGGGAGCTCCTACGAGCAGTACTTC. Encoded protein: CASSRRSGGSSYEQYF.

The V gene is TRBV30, the J gene TRBJ1-3; D remains unclear. Trimming removed 2 bases at V and 2 bases at J, with 10 bases between. This CDR3 has 14 residues. Germline assignment: CDR1 GTSNPN and CDR2 SVGIG (reference sequence). The CDR3, as DNA: TGTGCCTGGAGTCGGCTCTTGACTGGAAACACCATATATTTT. This gives the protein CAWSRLLTGNTIYF.

Ten or more counts support this clonotype. The chain carries TRBV6-5 and TRBJ1-3; unclear D gene. Deletions cut 2 bases from V and 0 bases from J, with 11 bases between. The CDR3 consists of 16 residues. Germline V CDR1 and CDR2: MNHEY, SVGAGI. The CDR3 protein is CASSYAAGRSGNTIYF. The CDR3 nucleotides are TGTGCCAGCAGTTACGCGGCAGGCCGCTCTGGAAACACCATATATTTT.

This clonotype was found many times. The J gene is TRBJ1-1, the V gene TRBV25-1; 8 bases agree with TRBD1. The germline gives CDR1 MGHDK, CDR2 SYGVNS. The CDR3 extends over 14 amino acids. J was trimmed by 5 bases and V by 2 bases; bases with no gene match: 4. DNA for the CDR3: TGTGCCAGCAGTGAAAACAGGGGGGAGACTGAAGCTTTCTTT. Translating it yields CASSENRGETEAFF.

The chain recombines TRBV7-9 with TRBJ2-1; D is ambiguous. CDR1 SEHNR and CDR2 FQNEAQ come from the germline V gene (reference sequence). The CDR3 spans 11 residues. With 8 bases removed from V and 7 bases from J, the gap between germline ends came to 9 bases. CDR3 nucleotides: TGTGCCAGCGCGCTCCTTAATGAGCAGTTCTTC. Protein product: CASALLNEQFF.

The chain links TRBV12-5 to TRBJ1-4; D uncertain. CDR1 is LGHNT and CDR2 is FRNRAP in the germline V gene. The CDR3 is 13 amino acids. Trimming removed 5 bases at V and 10 bases at J, with 14 bases between. The CDR3 spells CASGPAPSGKLFF. In DNA, the CDR3 is TGTGCTAGTGGTCCCGCCCCGTCGGGAAAACTGTTTTTT.